The rows below give T cell receptor beta chains drawn from one sample of a study of T cell responses to AZD1222 COVID-19 vaccine. Some clones are missing from TCRdb's copy, which holds only in-frame ones; the method was immunoSEQ multiplex PCR. The table includes more than 80,000 clones, roughly 88% detected once. The source material was peripheral blood, sampled on day 0 of MenACWY control vaccination. The receptors shown here come from an adult in good health. CDR3s include the opening cysteine and the closing phenylalanine or tryptophan. The D gene is left open where the match is weak. A clone size is listed for some rows: how often the clone was seen (once, few, many), or a class if it is expanded.

CDR3nt | CDR3aa | abundance | v_gene | d_gene | j_gene
TGCGCCAGCAGCCAAGTGGCCCAGGGGTATGTTGAAAAACTGTTTTTT | CASSQVAQGYVEKLFF | - | TRBV4-3 | - | TRBJ1-4
TGTGCCAGCAGGTCAGATTTTCGCTACGAGCAGTACTTC | CASRSDFRYEQYF | - | TRBV2 | - | TRBJ2-7
TGTGCCAGTACCAACCGACAGGGGGCGTCGAATCAGCCCCAGCATTTT | CASTNRQGASNQPQHF | - | TRBV19 | TRBD1 | TRBJ1-5
TGTGCCAGCAGTTACGGACAAGGTAATGAAGCTTTCTTT | CASSYGQGNEAFF | - | TRBV6-5 | - | TRBJ1-1
TGTGCCAGCAGCCCGACAGGGGGCATAGGCAATGAGCAGTTCTTC | CASSPTGGIGNEQFF | - | TRBV5-4 | TRBD1 | TRBJ2-1
TGCGCCAGCAGCTTGGGACAGGGAGGATCCTACGAGCAGTACTTC | CASSLGQGGSYEQYF | - | TRBV5-1 | - | TRBJ2-7
TGTGCCAGCAGTGAGAGGACAGGGGGGTACGCTGAAGCTTTCTTT | CASSERTGGYAEAFF | - | TRBV6-1 | TRBD1 | TRBJ1-1
TGTGCCAGCAGGGGGGGGGCCCCAGAGACCCAGTACTTC | CASRGGAPETQYF | - | TRBV6-5 | - | TRBJ2-5
TGCGCCAGCAGCTGGGACGGACGGAGCGGAAACACCATATATTTT | CASSWDGRSGNTIYF | - | TRBV5-1 | - | TRBJ1-3
TGTGCCAGCAGCGTACAGCTCAATCAGCCCCAGCATTTT | CASSVQLNQPQHF | - | TRBV9 | - | TRBJ1-5
TGTGCCAGCACCGGCGGGGTAGGCTACACCTTC | CASTGGVGYTF | - | TRBV9 | - | TRBJ1-2
TGTGCCTCATGTGGAGATCAGCCCCAGCATTTT | CASCGDQPQHF | - | TRBV6-6 | - | TRBJ1-5
TGTGCCAGCGGGGGTCGGGACTTCAACTATGGCTACACCTTC | CASGGRDFNYGYTF | - | TRBV7-8 | - | TRBJ1-2
TGTGCCAGCAGCGCCTTGAAGGACGGTAGCAATCAGCCCCAGCATTTT | CASSALKDGSNQPQHF | - | TRBV5-6 | - | TRBJ1-5
TGTGCCTGGAGTCGACAGGCGTTTGGCTCCTACGAGCAGTACTTC | CAWSRQAFGSYEQYF | - | TRBV30 | - | TRBJ2-7
TGTGCCAGCAGTTCTCCGGGACAAATGTTCTACGAGCAGTACTTC | CASSSPGQMFYEQYF | - | TRBV6-5 | - | TRBJ2-7
TGTGCCAGTAGTATAGCCCTGGACAGGGGGCGGCATGGCTACACCTTC | CASSIALDRGRHGYTF | - | TRBV19 | TRBD1 | TRBJ1-2
TGTGCCAGCAGCTTGGACGGGCCCAGCAGGTCCGGGGAGCTGTTTTTT | CASSLDGPSRSGELFF | - | TRBV5-4 | - | TRBJ2-2
TGTGCCGTGAGACAGGGAAGAGGTTCACCCCTCCACTTT | CAVRQGRGSPLHF | - | TRBV19 | TRBD1 | TRBJ1-6
TGTGCCAGCAGGTCACCAGGCTACGAGCAGTACTTC | CASRSPGYEQYF | - | TRBV2 | - | TRBJ2-7
TGTGCAGGGGGGCAGGGCAATGAAAAACTGTTTTTT | CAGGQGNEKLFF | - | TRBV28 | - | TRBJ1-4
TGTGCCAGCAGCCAAGAGGCAGGGGGTTATTCACCCCTCCACTTT | CASSQEAGGYSPLHF | - | TRBV3-1/TRBV3-2 | TRBD1 | TRBJ1-6
TGTGCCAGCAGTTTCCAAGGCAGCACCCTATCCTACGAGCAGTACTTC | CASSFQGSTLSYEQYF | - | TRBV28 | - | TRBJ2-7
TGTGCCAGCAGCGTGATGGGGGCCACTGAAGCTTTCTTT | CASSVMGATEAFF | - | TRBV9 | - | TRBJ1-1
TGTGCCAGCCAGGGGGGTTACACCGGGGAGCTGTTTTTT | CASQGGYTGELFF | - | TRBV2 | - | TRBJ2-2
TGTGCCAGCAGCGTCATAGCGGGGGGCCCCTCCTACAATGAGCAGTTCTTC | CASSVIAGGPSYNEQFF | - | TRBV9 | TRBD2 | TRBJ2-1
TGTGCCAGCAGTTGGGGTAGAAATGAGCAGTTCTTC | CASSWGRNEQFF | - | TRBV28 | - | TRBJ2-1
TGTGCCAGCAGTTCTACTAGGACAGGGTGGGGCACTGAAGCTTTCTTT | CASSSTRTGWGTEAFF | - | TRBV6-2/TRBV6-3 | TRBD1 | TRBJ1-1
TGTGCCAGCAGTAGTGGCGGGACAGCTGGAAACACCATATATTTT | CASSSGGTAGNTIYF | - | TRBV6-5 | TRBD1 | TRBJ1-3
TGTGCCAGCAGCTTAGGGGCGGGGACAGGGGACCGAAAACTGTTTTTT | CASSLGAGTGDRKLFF | once | TRBV13 | TRBD1 | TRBJ1-4
TGTGCCAGCACTCTCGGGACAGGGGCCTACGAGCAGTACTTC | CASTLGTGAYEQYF | few | TRBV2 | TRBD1 | TRBJ2-7
TGTGCCAGCACCCAGCAGGCAGCACAAGAGACCCAGTACTTC | CASTQQAAQETQYF | - | TRBV11-1 | - | TRBJ2-5
TGTGCCAGCAGCAAGCGACAGGGGGACTACGAGCAGTACTTC | CASSKRQGDYEQYF | - | TRBV11-3 | TRBD1 | TRBJ2-7
TGTGCCAGCAGCCTTTGGACAGGGGGCGGTGGGGCCAACGTCCTGACTTTC | CASSLWTGGGGANVLTF | - | TRBV3-1/TRBV3-2 | TRBD1 | TRBJ2-6
TGTGCCAGTAGTACCCACAGGGGGCAGGGCAATCAGCCCCAGCATTTT | CASSTHRGQGNQPQHF | - | TRBV19 | TRBD1 | TRBJ1-5
TGTGCCAGCAGCGTAGGGACATCGGAGGGCTACACCTTC | CASSVGTSEGYTF | once | TRBV5-6 | - | TRBJ1-2
TGTGCCAGCAGTTATGAAGTAAATGGCTACACCTTC | CASSYEVNGYTF | - | TRBV6-6 | - | TRBJ1-2
TGTGCCAGCAGCCCGAGGCAGGGTACAGATACGCAGTATTTT | CASSPRQGTDTQYF | - | TRBV21-1 | - | TRBJ2-3
TGTGCCAGTATACGACTAGCGGGGGTTCCCTTGGAGCAGTTCTTC | CASIRLAGVPLEQFF | - | TRBV6-5 | TRBD2 | TRBJ2-1